The 13 T cell receptor beta chains below come from one sample, sequenced in a study of T-cell memory formation after mild COVID-19. TCRdb processed the 5' RACE reads anew with MiXCR; each CDR3 protein has one entry. The data show almost 350,000 distinct CDR3 sequences, more than 20% seen once. The specimen was PBMCs or a T cell subset sorted from them (not recorded which). These receptors all stem from a man aged 18-30 years who had mild COVID-19 (a few samples of this study predate the infection). Cell type and time point are not known.

In this sample, this clonotype turned up a few times. The chain links TRBV6-6 to TRBJ2-3, with D hard to call. CDR1 and CDR2 (germline): MNHNY, SVGAGI (reference sequence). The CDR3 is made up of 11 amino acids. Trimming cost V 6 bases and J 6 bases, with 7 bases left between them. As DNA, the CDR3 is TGTGCCAGCAGACTGCGGGATACGCAGTATTTT. Protein sequence: CASRLRDTQYF.

V gene TRBV7-6 combines with J gene TRBJ2-3; D remains ambiguous. Germline-derived CDR1 and CDR2 are SGHVS and FNYEAQ. Deletions cut 5 bases from V and 11 bases from J, with 11 bases between. The CDR3 sequence is 11 residues long. CDR3 coding DNA: TGTGCCAGCAGCCCCGGTAGAGGGCAGTATTTT. This encodes CASSPGRGQYF. Full variable domain (remainder filled in from reference TRBV7-6 and TRBJ2-3): GAGVSQSPRYKVTKRGQDVALRCDPISGHVSLYWYRQALGQGPEFLTYFNYEAQQDKSGLPNDRFSAERPEGSISTLTIQRTEQRDSAMYRCASSPGRGQYFGPGTRLTVL.

This clonotype was recorded many times. The chain couples TRBV5-1 to TRBJ1-2; D is undetermined. Germline loops: CDR1 SGHRS, CDR2 YFSETQ. The CDR3 contains 12 residues. Trimming pared 0 bases from V and 6 bases from J, leaving 6 bases between. The CDR3 is CASSLEHNGYTF. The CDR3 region has the DNA TGCGCCAGCAGCTTGGAACATAATGGCTACACCTTC.

This rearrangement joins TRBV7-3 to TRBJ2-2; 9 bases map to TRBD1. The V gene end was trimmed by 2 bases and the J gene end by 4 bases; junction bases not matched to a gene: 5. Germline V gene data show CDR1 as SGHTA and CDR2 as FQGTGA. This CDR3 has 16 amino acids. CDR3 bases: TGTGCCAGCAGCTTATCCGGGACAGGGCGCACCGGGGAGCTGTTTTTT. As protein: CASSLSGTGRTGELFF.

V and J are TRBV6-5 and TRBJ2-1, with 13 positions matching TRBD2. V was clipped by 4 bases and J by 4 bases; unmatched bases: 7. From germline, CDR1 is MNHEY and CDR2 SVGAGI. CDR3 length: 17 residues. Here the CDR3 DNA reads TGTGCCAGCAGTTTAAACCCGGGACTAGCGGGATACAATGAGCAGTTCTTC. Residues: CASSLNPGLAGYNEQFF.

Worth noting for this clonotype: One end of the junction does not line up with germline, which may come from a read error. The chain uses TRBV29-1 and TRBJ2-5; 13 bases match TRBD2. This CDR3 comprises 16 residues. Germline V gene sequence: CDR1 SQVTM, CDR2 ANQGSEA. The CDR3 sequence is CSAEGLAGVNVETQYF. The CDR3 DNA is TGCAGCGCTGAAGGACTAGCGGGGGTAAACGTGGAGACCCAGTACTTC.

This clonotype was detected ten times or more. The V call is TRBV5-1, the J call TRBJ2-1; a weak D match, TRBD1 (7 bases). Trimming stripped 0 bases from V and 3 bases from J, with 10 bases between. The germline V gene has CDR1 SGHRS and CDR2 YFSETQ. This CDR3 spans 15 amino acids. CDR3 amino acids: CASSLGQGGYNEQFF. As DNA, the CDR3 is TGCGCCAGCAGCTTGGGCCAGGGGGGCTACAATGAGCAGTTCTTC.

This clonotype occurred a few times. J is TRBJ2-6 and V is TRBV5-1, with D perhaps TRBD2 (5 bases). The V end lost 0 bases, the J end lost 4 bases, and 11 bases lay between the germline ends. The CDR3 consists of 16 residues. Per germline, CDR1 SGHRS and CDR2 YFSETQ. DNA of the CDR3: TGCGCCAGCAGCTTGGCCCCTAGCTCGGGGGCCAACGTCCTGACTTTC. It codes for CASSLAPSSGANVLTF.

This clonotype was observed a few times. The chain recombines TRBV2 with TRBJ1-1; D gene uncertain. This CDR3 comprises 15 residues. Trimming pared 6 bases from V and 2 bases from J, leaving 16 bases between. Germline loops: CDR1 SNHLY, CDR2 FYNNEI. The CDR3 DNA reads as TGTGCCAGCAGCCTTCCCCTTGGCCACAACACTGAAGCTTTCTTT. Encoded protein: CASSLPLGHNTEAFF.

The genes are TRBV7-9 and TRBJ2-5; no firm D call. Germline CDR1 and CDR2: SEHNR and FQNEAQ (reference sequence). The CDR3 extends over 11 amino acids. V was cut by 6 bases and J by 5 bases, with 7 bases left in between. The CDR3 DNA reads TGTGCCAGCAGGATAGTGGAGACCCAGTACTTC. Residues: CASRIVETQYF.

This clonotype was found many times. The V and J genes are TRBV5-6 and TRBJ1-2; perhaps TRBD1 as D (5 bases). V lost 5 bases and J lost 11, with 25 bases in between. Per the germline V gene, CDR1 is SGHDT and CDR2 is YYEEEE. This CDR3 spans 15 amino acids. For the CDR3, the DNA is TGTGCCAGCAGGAAACAGGACTTATACGTACTAAGTTACACCTTC. It codes for CASRKQDLYVLSYTF.

This clonotype has more than one count but fewer than ten. The chain couples TRBV4-3 to TRBJ1-5; the D is unclear. The germline V gene has CDR1 LGHNA and CDR2 YSLEER. The CDR3 loop spans 15 amino acids. The germline V and J ends were trimmed by 0 bases and 0 bases, with 6 bases remaining between them. In DNA, the CDR3 is TGCGCCAGCAGCCAAGACAGGCATAGCAATCAGCCCCAGCATTTT. This sequence encodes CASSQDRHSNQPQHF.

This clonotype was seen a handful of times. The chain recombines TRBV7-8 with TRBJ1-2; D gene uncertain. V shed 4 bases and J shed 8 bases, with 11 bases lying between them. This CDR3 spans 12 amino acids. CDR1 is SGHVS and CDR2 is FQNEAQ in the germline V gene. As DNA, the CDR3 is TGTGCCAGCAGCTATGGGAACTCCGGCTACACCTTC. Protein sequence: CASSYGNSGYTF.